The 27 T cell receptor beta chains presented below share a single source sample, sequenced in a study of shared clonotypes between healthy human individuals (TCRdb year 2020). The library was made by the immunoSEQ multiplex PCR assay. This immuneACCESS table, as held by TCRdb, lists in-frame sequences with V and J called but not all clones. Of the missing ones, under half trace to an unresolved V gene in checked studies; the others have no known cause. The sample profile shows more than 2,000,000 clones; about 92% of them were found once. The ten most abundant clones make up 0.11% to 0.15% of the sample. The sample comprised naive CD4+ T cells sorted from blood. The intended sense of this specimen's cell subset or site label: CD45RA+ positively selected. These receptors came from a young man in good health.

Worth noting for this clone: An end of the junction differs from the germline gene, which may be a read error. J is TRBJ2-4 and V is TRBV4-1, with 7 bases that match TRBD1. The germline V gene encodes CDR1 MGHRA and CDR2 YSYEKL. The CDR3 spans 15 residues. CDR3 sequence reads: CASNQVGRGFWIQYF. The CDR3 DNA follows: TGCGCCAGCAACCAAGTAGGCAGGGGGTTTTGGATTCAGTACTTC.

The V gene is TRBV7-2, the J gene TRBJ2-1; D ambiguous. CDR1 is SGHTA, CDR2 FQGNSA, per germline. This CDR3 spans 12 amino acids. The V end lost 6 bases, the J end lost 10 bases, and 13 bases lay between the germline ends. The DNA of the CDR3 is TGTGCCAGCAGTAATCTTGCGCAGGAGCAGTTCTTC. Its protein product is CASSNLAQEQFF.

The genes are TRBV5-1 and TRBJ1-5, with D perhaps matching TRBD1 (5 bases). Germline assignment: CDR1 SGHRS and CDR2 YFSETQ. The CDR3 spans 16 residues. V was shortened by 4 bases and J by 1 base, with 15 bases between the two germline ends. As DNA, the CDR3 is TGCGCCAGCAGCCCTGGGACCGCAGGAAGCAATCAGCCCCAGCATTTT. It is translated as CASSPGTAGSNQPQHF.

The rearrangement joins TRBV6-5 to TRBJ1-2; the D gene is possibly TRBD1 (5 bases). CDR1 is MNHEY, CDR2 SVGAGI, per germline. CDR3 length equals 13 residues. V dropped 5 bases and J dropped 4 bases, with 11 bases sitting between them. CDR3 protein: CASSPQGIYGYTF. DNA of the CDR3: TGTGCCAGCAGTCCCCAGGGAATCTATGGCTACACCTTC.

This rearrangement joins TRBV29-1 to TRBJ1-5; D is ambiguous. This CDR3 region has 14 residues. Trimming shortened V by 4 bases and J by 1 base, and 11 bases separated the two germline ends. Germline V gene lookup returns CDR1 SQVTM and CDR2 ANQGSEA. For the CDR3, the DNA is TGCAGCGTTGCGATCGTTGGGAGCAATCAGCCCCAGCATTTT. This codes for CSVAIVGSNQPQHF.

This chain uses TRBV6-4 with TRBJ2-2; D is perhaps TRBD2 (5 bases). There are 15 residues in the CDR3. Germline CDR1 is MRHNA and CDR2 is SNTAGT. Trimming took off 6 bases at V and 3 bases at J, with 14 bases between the two ends. DNA for the CDR3: TGTGCCAGCAGAGAGGGCCGAGGGTACACCGGGGAGCTGTTTTTT. Its translation is CASREGRGYTGELFF.

The chain recombines TRBV7-2 with TRBJ2-7, with a weak D call TRBD2 (6 bases). Germline V gene sequence: CDR1 SGHTA, CDR2 FQGNSA. The CDR3 loop spans 15 amino acids. Trimming pared 0 bases from V and 2 bases from J, leaving 11 bases between. Here the CDR3 reads CASSLAGLPTYEQYF. The CDR3 region has the DNA TGTGCCAGCAGCTTAGCGGGACTGCCCACCTACGAGCAGTACTTC.

The chain joins TRBV14 to TRBJ2-3; TRBD2 matches at 12 bases. The CDR3 runs 12 residues. Losses at the gene ends were 6 bases for V and 14 bases for J; bases not matched to a gene: 6. Per the germline V gene, CDR1 is SGHDN and CDR2 is FVKESK. CDR3 in amino acids: CASRRTSGNLYF. Here the CDR3 DNA reads TGTGCCAGCAGGCGGACTAGCGGGAATTTGTATTTT.

The chain combines TRBV4-1 with TRBJ1-3, with 9 bases matching TRBD1. The CDR3 covers 18 residues. Germline loops: CDR1 MGHRA, CDR2 YSYEKL. The trim removed 4 bases at V and 4 bases at J, leaving 14 bases unmatched. The CDR3 reads CASSLMGWGQGLGNTIYF. In DNA, the CDR3 is TGCGCCAGCAGCCTCATGGGTTGGGGACAGGGATTAGGAAACACCATATATTTT.

The chain couples TRBV6-5 to TRBJ1-1; TRBD1 is a possible D gene (6 bases). The CDR3 sequence is 11 residues long. CDR1 and CDR2 from the germline V gene are MNHEY and SVGAGI. V lost 5 bases and J 10 bases, leaving 11 bases between the germline ends. CDR3 coding DNA: TGTGCCAGCAGTAACACAGGGTTAGCTTTCTTT. Translated: CASSNTGLAFF.

This chain links TRBV5-1 with TRBJ2-7; D may correspond to TRBD1 or TRBD2 (5 bases each). Germline assignment: CDR1 SGHRS and CDR2 YFSETQ. The CDR3 covers 13 residues. The germline V and J ends were trimmed by 4 bases and 3 bases, with 11 bases remaining between them. The CDR3 sequence: CASSPGANYEQYF. The CDR3 DNA sequence: TGCGCCAGCAGCCCCGGGGCGAACTACGAGCAGTACTTC.

The chain couples TRBV7-6 to TRBJ2-2; D is perhaps TRBD2 (6 bases). Germline CDR1 SGHVS, CDR2 FNYEAQ. The V end lost 5 bases, the J end lost 2 bases, and 15 bases lay between the germline ends. The CDR3 has 16 residues. The CDR3 region is CASSPTQGGNTGELFF. CDR3 sequence (DNA): TGTGCCAGCAGCCCTACCCAGGGAGGAAACACCGGGGAGCTGTTTTTT.

This clone was seen only once. This chain links TRBV7-9 with TRBJ2-4; D possibly uses TRBD1 or TRBD2 (5 bases each). The V gene lost 1 base and the J gene lost 13 bases, with 11 bases spanning the gap. The germline V gene has CDR1 SEHNR and CDR2 FQNEAQ (reference sequence). The CDR3 consists of 12 residues. CDR3 in amino acids: CASSLDLGGQYF. The DNA of the CDR3 is TGTGCCAGCAGCTTAGATCTTGGGGGACAGTACTTC. Filled out from reference TRBV7-9 and TRBJ2-4, the complete variable domain reads DTGVSQNPRHKITKRGQNVTFRCDPISEHNRLYWYRQTLGQGPEFLTYFQNEAQLEKSRLLSDRFSAERPKGSFSTLEIQRTEQGDSAMYLCASSLDLGGQYFGAGTRLSVL.

The chain is built from TRBV10-3 and TRBJ1-1; a possible D gene is TRBD1 (5 bases). The germline V and J ends were trimmed by 3 bases and 4 bases, with 15 bases remaining between them. The CDR3 has 15 amino acids. Germline V CDR1 and CDR2: ENHRY, SYGVKD. The CDR3 nucleotides are TGTGCCATCAGTGATCTTGGAGTGGGGGGCACTGAAGCTTTCTTT. It specifies CAISDLGVGGTEAFF.

The chain has TRBV28 and TRBJ2-3, with 7 bases that match TRBD2. Germline V gene lookup returns CDR1 MDHEN and CDR2 SYDVKM. The CDR3 runs 13 residues. J lost 3 bases, V lost 9 bases, and 6 bases had no gene match. The CDR3 here is CASGGEATDTQYF. The CDR3 region has the DNA TGTGCCAGTGGGGGGGAGGCGACAGATACGCAGTATTTT.

The chain employs TRBV11-2 and TRBJ2-1, with a tentative D call TRBD2 (5 bases). Trimming stripped 10 bases from V and 0 bases from J, with 22 bases between. The CDR3 has 17 residues. The germline V gene has CDR1 SGHAT and CDR2 FQNNGV. The DNA of the CDR3 is TGTGCCACCCAGCCCAGCGGAAAGGGAGCCTCCTACAATGAGCAGTTCTTC. Translated: CATQPSGKGASYNEQFF.

This chain uses TRBV18 with TRBJ2-5, with D possibly being TRBD2 (5 bases). Deletions cut 0 bases from V and 4 bases from J, with 9 bases between. Per germline, CDR1 KGHSH and CDR2 LQKENI. The CDR3 is made up of 14 amino acids. The CDR3: CASSPPGERETQYF. In DNA form, the CDR3 reads TGTGCCAGCTCACCACCCGGGGAGCGAGAGACCCAGTACTTC.

The chain combines TRBV6-5 with TRBJ1-4; D is unclear. The CDR3 length is 15 residues. V lost 6 bases and J lost 7, with 18 bases in between. Germline V CDR1 and CDR2: MNHEY, SVGAGI. Here the CDR3 DNA reads TGTGCCAGCAGCAACCGGTTGGTAGAGGTTGAAAAACTGTTTTTT. This translates into CASSNRLVEVEKLFF.

The chain joins TRBV28 to TRBJ1-4; possibly TRBD1 for D (6 bases). Germline V CDR1 and CDR2: MDHEN, SYDVKM. V was pared by 7 bases and J by 5 bases, with 14 bases between. The CDR3 spans 14 residues. The CDR3 nucleotides are TGTGCCAGCAAGGGGGGGCGGGTGAATGAAAAACTGTTTTTT. This translates into CASKGGRVNEKLFF.

The chain uses TRBV28 and TRBJ1-1; D uncertain. V gave up 1 base and J gave up 1 base, with 7 bases separating them. The germline CDR1 and CDR2 sequences are MDHEN and SYDVKM. This CDR3 region has 14 residues. This CDR3 is CASSLSSGNTEAFF. For the CDR3, the DNA is TGTGCCAGCAGTTTATCCTCAGGGAACACTGAAGCTTTCTTT.

The chain couples TRBV14 to TRBJ2-1, with a tentative D call TRBD1 (7 bases). Trimming took off 3 bases at V and 2 bases at J, with 14 bases between the two ends. CDR3 length equals 16 residues. Germline CDR1 is SGHDN and CDR2 is FVKESK. CDR3 DNA: TGTGCCAGCAGCCATCTCAGGGGGGCCCCCTACAATGAGCAGTTCTTC. Translating gives CASSHLRGAPYNEQFF.

CDR3 loop: CASSLVVSTGELFF. The CDR3, as DNA: TGTGCCAGCAGCTTAGTTGTTTCCACCGGGGAGCTGTTTTTT. The V and J genes are TRBV7-6 and TRBJ2-2; no clear D gene. The germline gives CDR1 SGHVS, CDR2 FNYEAQ. Trimming left V 1 base short and J 4 bases short, with 7 bases between. This CDR3 comprises 14 residues.

CDR3: CASSEGGRPKTNTGELFF. The CDR3 coding sequence is TGTGCCAGCAGCGAGGGAGGGAGACCGAAAACGAACACCGGGGAGCTGTTTTTT. The chain employs TRBV9 and TRBJ2-2; 7 bases map to TRBD2. With V trimmed by 3 bases and J by 0 bases, 11 bases remained unmatched. The CDR3 runs to 18 residues. Germline CDR1 reads SGDLS; CDR2 reads YYNGEE.

The chain has TRBV27 and TRBJ2-7; 10 bases match TRBD2. The ends lost 6 bases at V and 2 bases at J; junction bases unmatched: 10. CDR1 MNHEY and CDR2 SMNVEV come from the germline V gene (reference sequence). There are 16 residues in the CDR3. The CDR3: CASRSGTSERTYEQYF. DNA for the CDR3: TGTGCCAGCAGATCCGGGACTAGCGAGCGAACCTACGAGCAGTACTTC.

The chain is built from TRBV23-1 and TRBJ2-3, with no clear D. TRBV23-1 is noted as an ORF with a role that remains uncertain. The CDR3 loop spans 14 amino acids. Between the trimmed V and J ends, which lost 6 bases and 2 bases, there was a span of 12 bases. This CDR3 reads CASSLPRPTDTQYF. The DNA for the CDR3 is TGCGCCAGCAGCCTGCCTAGGCCCACAGATACGCAGTATTTT.

V usage is TRBV27 and J usage is TRBJ1-6; perhaps TRBD1 as D (5 bases). The germline CDR1 and CDR2 sequences are MNHEY and SMNVEV (reference sequence). V was cut by 4 bases and J by 0 bases, with 10 bases left in between. The CDR3 consists of 16 residues. The CDR3 DNA is TGTGCCAGCAGTTGGGGCGCGAGCTCCTATAATTCACCCCTCCACTTT. Translating gives CASSWGASSYNSPLHF.

This chain links TRBV7-3 with TRBJ2-3; D is unresolved. Deletions cut 5 bases from V and 2 bases from J, with 17 bases between. Germline lookup yields CDR1 SGHTA and CDR2 FQGTGA. The CDR3 covers 16 residues. For the CDR3, the DNA is TGTGCCAGCAGCCGTCTGCCATCAGCGTCCACAGATACGCAGTATTTT. This gives the protein CASSRLPSASTDTQYF. The variable domain in full, completed from reference TRBV7-3 and TRBJ2-3, reads GAGVSQTPSNKVTEKGKYVELRCDPISGHTALYWYRQSLGQGPEFLIYFQGTGAADDSGLPNDRFFAVRPEGSVSTLKIQRTERGDSAVYLCASSRLPSASTDTQYFGPGTRLTVL.